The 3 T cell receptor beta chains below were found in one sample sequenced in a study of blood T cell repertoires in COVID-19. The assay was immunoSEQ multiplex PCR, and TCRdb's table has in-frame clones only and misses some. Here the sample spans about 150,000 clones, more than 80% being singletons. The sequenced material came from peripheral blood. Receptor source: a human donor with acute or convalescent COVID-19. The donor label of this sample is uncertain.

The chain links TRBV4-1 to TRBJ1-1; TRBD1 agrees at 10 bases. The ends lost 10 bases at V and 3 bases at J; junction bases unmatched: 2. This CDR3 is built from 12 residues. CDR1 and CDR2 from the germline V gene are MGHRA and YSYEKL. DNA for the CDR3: TGCGCCACCGGGACAGGGGACACTGAAGCTTTCTTT. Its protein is CATGTGDTEAFF.

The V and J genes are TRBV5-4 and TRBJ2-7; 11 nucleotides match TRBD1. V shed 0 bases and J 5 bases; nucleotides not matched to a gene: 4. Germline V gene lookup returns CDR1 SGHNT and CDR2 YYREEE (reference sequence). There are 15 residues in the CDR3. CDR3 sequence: CASSLGDRGIHEQYV. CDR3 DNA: TGTGCCAGCAGCTTGGGGGACAGGGGGATCCACGAGCAGTACGTC.

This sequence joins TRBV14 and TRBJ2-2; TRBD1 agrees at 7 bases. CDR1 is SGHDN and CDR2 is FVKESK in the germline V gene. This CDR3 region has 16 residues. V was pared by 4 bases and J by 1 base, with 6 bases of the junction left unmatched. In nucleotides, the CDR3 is TGTGCCAGCAGCCGCCGACAGGGCGAGAACACCGGGGAGCTGTTTTTT. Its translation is CASSRRQGENTGELFF.